The rows below give T cell receptor beta chains drawn from one sample of a study of blood T cells in healthy people across ages. TCRdb processed the 5' RACE reads anew with MiXCR; each CDR3 protein has one entry. The sample lists around 1,900,000 distinct CDR3 sequences; 39% were seen once. What was sequenced was blood. The receptors derive from a human donor in good health. CDR3s include the opening cysteine and the closing phenylalanine or tryptophan. The D gene is left open where the match is weak. Some rows mark clone size as missing; the rest say once, few, many or name a class of expanded clone.

clone_size: .
j_call: TRBJ2-1
v_call: TRBV12-3/TRBV12-4
d_call: .
cdr3_aa: CASQMTGGNEQFF
cdr3_nt: TGTGCCAGCCAAATGACGGGCGGCAATGAGCAGTTCTTC

clone_size: once
j_call: TRBJ2-7
v_call: TRBV7-2
d_call: TRBD2
cdr3_aa: CASSPRPLAGGLNYEQYF
cdr3_nt: TGTGCCAGCAGCCCAAGACCTCTAGCGGGGGGACTAAACTACGAGCAGTACTTC

clone_size: many
j_call: TRBJ2-1
v_call: TRBV7-9
d_call: .
cdr3_aa: CASSFEGGDEQFF
cdr3_nt: TGTGCCAGCAGCTTTGAGGGGGGTGATGAGCAGTTCTTC

clone_size: .
j_call: TRBJ2-1
v_call: TRBV7-3
d_call: TRBD1
cdr3_aa: CASSAPRDREQFF
cdr3_nt: TGTGCCAGCAGCGCACCCCGGGACAGAGAACAGTTCTTC

clone_size: .
j_call: TRBJ1-4
v_call: TRBV21-1
d_call: .
cdr3_aa: CASSRIRKLFF
cdr3_nt: TGTGCCAGCAGCAGGATACGAAAACTGTTTTTT

clone_size: many
j_call: TRBJ2-3
v_call: TRBV6-5
d_call: .
cdr3_aa: CASSSTVSTDTQYF
cdr3_nt: TGTGCCAGCAGTTCCACCGTGAGCACAGATACGCAGTATTTT

clone_size: few
j_call: TRBJ2-7
v_call: TRBV10-3
d_call: .
cdr3_aa: CAISETGQKPYEQYF
cdr3_nt: TGTGCCATCAGTGAGACTGGACAGAAACCATACGAGCAGTACTTC

clone_size: few
j_call: TRBJ2-5
v_call: TRBV20-1
d_call: TRBD1
cdr3_aa: CSAILGTGEETQYF
cdr3_nt: TGCAGTGCAATCCTAGGGACAGGGGAAGAGACCCAGTACTTC

clone_size: .
j_call: TRBJ1-5
v_call: TRBV6-2/TRBV6-3
d_call: TRBD1
cdr3_aa: CASREYRGTQPQHF
cdr3_nt: TGTGCCAGCAGGGAATACAGGGGCACTCAGCCCCAGCATTTT

clone_size: .
j_call: TRBJ2-1
v_call: TRBV4-3
d_call: TRBD2
cdr3_aa: CASSHVSGGQSYNEQFF
cdr3_nt: TGCGCCAGCAGCCATGTTAGCGGGGGCCAGTCCTACAATGAGCAGTTCTTC

clone_size: .
j_call: TRBJ2-1
v_call: TRBV29-1
d_call: .
cdr3_aa: CSVLRQDAHNEQFF
cdr3_nt: TGCAGCGTCCTTCGACAGGATGCCCACAATGAGCAGTTCTTC

clone_size: .
j_call: TRBJ2-5
v_call: TRBV7-9
d_call: .
cdr3_aa: CASSLWVGEETQYF
cdr3_nt: TGTGCCAGCAGCTTATGGGTGGGTGAAGAGACCCAGTACTTC

clone_size: few
j_call: TRBJ2-7
v_call: TRBV3-1
d_call: .
cdr3_aa: CASSQDRKSSYEQYF
cdr3_nt: TGTGCCAGCAGCCAAGACCGAAAGAGCTCCTACGAGCAGTACTTC

clone_size: once
j_call: TRBJ2-1
v_call: TRBV7-6
d_call: TRBD1
cdr3_aa: CASSDNRGPGYNEQFF
cdr3_nt: TGTGCCAGCAGCGATAACAGGGGGCCCGGCTACAATGAGCAGTTCTTC

clone_size: .
j_call: TRBJ2-5
v_call: TRBV12-3/TRBV12-4
d_call: .
cdr3_aa: CASSKSSGTLETQYF
cdr3_nt: TGTGCCAGCAGTAAATCCTCCGGGACACTAGAGACCCAGTACTTC

clone_size: .
j_call: TRBJ2-7
v_call: TRBV20-1
d_call: .
cdr3_aa: CSASQSTAEQYF
cdr3_nt: TGCAGTGCTAGCCAATCGACAGCCGAGCAGTACTTC

clone_size: few
j_call: TRBJ2-3
v_call: TRBV7-8
d_call: .
cdr3_aa: CASGGPISTDTQYF
cdr3_nt: TGTGCCAGCGGTGGACCGATTAGCACAGATACGCAGTATTTT

clone_size: few
j_call: TRBJ2-3
v_call: TRBV18
d_call: .
cdr3_aa: CASSPQIGTDTQYF
cdr3_nt: TGTGCCAGCTCACCACAGATAGGCACAGATACGCAGTATTTT

clone_size: once
j_call: TRBJ2-5
v_call: TRBV7-9
d_call: .
cdr3_aa: CASSSTECGEQYF
cdr3_nt: TGTGCCAGCAGCTCTACAGAGTGCGGAGAGCAGTACTTC

clone_size: .
j_call: TRBJ2-1
v_call: TRBV12-3/TRBV12-4
d_call: .
cdr3_aa: CASTLGGGYNEQFF
cdr3_nt: TGTGCCAGCACCCTGGGGGGCGGATACAATGAGCAGTTCTTC